A selection of T cell receptor beta chains follows, all from one sample in a study of immune evolution from preneoplasia to lung adenocarcinoma. The protocol was immunoSEQ multiplex PCR, while the TCRdb copy is restricted to in-frame clones and leaves out a portion. Seen here are about 9,000 clones, roughly 90% observed once, and the top ten hold less than 3%. The source material was FFPE invasive lung adenocarcinoma tissue. The source of these receptors is a person between 70 and 80 years old with invasive lung adenocarcinoma. The CDR3 runs from the conserved cysteine through the conserved F or W. D genes are given only for firm matches. Size values are once, few and many counts, or a class for expanded clones, and some rows have none.

>.|TRBJ2-7|.|TRBV4-2
TGTGCCAGCAGCCCCGGGGGTGGGCTCGAGCAGTACTTC
CASSPGGGLEQYF
>.|TRBJ1-5|TRBD1|TRBV2
TGTGCCAGCAGTGGGACAGGGGGTCAGCCCCAGCATTTT
CASSGTGGQPQHF
>.|TRBJ1-1|.|TRBV28
TGTGCCAGCAGTCAGATGAACACTGAAGCTTTCTTT
CASSQMNTEAFF
>.|TRBJ1-5|.|TRBV29-1
TGCAGCGCAATAGGCGGGGTGAGTCAAGCCCAGCATTTT
CSAIGGVSQAQHF
>.|TRBJ2-7|TRBD1|TRBV18
TGTGCCAGCTCCCCGGGACAGGGGATTTACTCCGAGCAGTACTTC
CASSPGQGIYSEQYF
>.|TRBJ2-7|.|TRBV4-2
TGTGCCAGCAGCCGAAGCTCCTACGAGCAGTACTTC
CASSRSSYEQYF
>.|TRBJ2-7|TRBD1|TRBV5-4
TGTGCCAGCAGCTTAGCCGGGACAGCCGCCTACGAGCAGTACTTC
CASSLAGTAAYEQYF
>.|TRBJ2-3|TRBD2|TRBV5-1
TGCGCCAGCAGCTTGGAAGGTAGCGGGGGGCAGGGAGATACGCAGTATTTT
CASSLEGSGGQGDTQYF
>.|TRBJ2-3|.|TRBV9
TGTGCCAGCAGCTCCCTTGGACTGAGAGATACGCAGTATTTT
CASSSLGLRDTQYF
>once|TRBJ2-7|TRBD1|TRBV10-2
TGCGCCAGCAGTGCGGACAGGGCGTTCGAGCAGTACTTC
CASSADRAFEQYF
>once|TRBJ2-5|TRBD2|TRBV7-9
TGTGCCAGCAGCCCCCCAGGACTAGCGGGTAAAGAGACCCAGTACTTC
CASSPPGLAGKETQYF
>.|TRBJ2-3|.|TRBV10-2
TGCGCCAGCCGGATGGACTTTAGCACAGATACGCAGTATTTT
CASRMDFSTDTQYF